This is a list of T cell receptor beta chains from one sample in a study of T cell responses to AZD1222 COVID-19 vaccine. The repertoire was sequenced with immunoSEQ multiplex PCR; TCRdb's copy has only in-frame clones and lacks some. Among 85,000 to 100,000 clones listed, approximately 90% were seen once. The sequences come from peripheral blood, collected on day 0 of AZD1222 vaccination. The receptors stem from an adult in good health. Each CDR3 is given with its conserved first and last residue. A D gene is named only where the DNA matches it firmly. Not all rows give a size; the values are once, few, many and, for expanded clones, a class.

TRBJ2-7 TRBD1 16 - TRBV11-2 CASRSPGQGVVYEQYF TGTGCCAGCAGGTCGCCGGGACAGGGGGTAGTCTACGAGCAGTACTTC
TRBJ1-5 - 13 - TRBV9 CASSVTSNQPQHF TGTGCCAGCAGCGTCACTAGCAATCAGCCCCAGCATTTT
TRBJ1-1 TRBD1 15 - TRBV6-5 CASSLPGQGTSEAFF TGTGCCAGCAGTCTCCCAGGACAGGGAACTTCTGAAGCTTTCTTT
TRBJ1-6 - 13 - TRBV2 CASIRDTNSPLHF TGTGCCAGCATACGGGACACTAATTCACCCCTCCACTTT
TRBJ2-7 - 15 once TRBV3-1/TRBV3-2 CASSQDVSPGREQYF TGTGCCAGCAGCCAAGATGTTAGCCCGGGGCGCGAGCAGTACTTC
TRBJ2-7 - 14 - TRBV7-8 CASNAGGTSYEQYF TGTGCCAGCAACGCAGGCGGGACCTCCTACGAGCAGTACTTC
TRBJ1-5 - 13 - TRBV3-1/TRBV3-2 CASSRDSNQPQHF TGTGCCAGCAGCCGAGATAGCAATCAGCCCCAGCATTTT
TRBJ1-4 - 14 - TRBV5-1 CASSFGGGGEKLFF TGCGCCAGCAGCTTTGGGGGAGGCGGGGAAAAACTGTTTTTT
TRBJ1-2 - 15 few TRBV2 CASSLLGGGNYGYTF TGTGCCAGCAGCCTCCTTGGTGGGGGGAACTATGGCTACACCTTC
TRBJ1-4 TRBD1 16 - TRBV27 CASSLLSGQGDEKLFF TGTGCCAGCAGCCTTCTCTCCGGACAGGGAGATGAAAAACTGTTTTTT
TRBJ1-1 - 13 - TRBV6-5 CASAMTENTEAFF TGTGCCAGCGCCATGACAGAGAACACTGAAGCTTTCTTT